This TCR beta chain was observed in a study of shared clonotypes between healthy human individuals. Study findings and constraints: It was anticipated that sequencing depth would influence how many clonotypes donors shared. Estimated richness values were generally larger in naive subsets than in memory subsets. Sharing across four donors was highest in naive CD4 (roughly 5%) and lowest in memory CD8 (approximately 0.4%).

V was shortened by 0 bases and J by 4 bases, with 13 bases between the two germline ends. The CDR3 consists of 15 residues. Germline V gene sequence: CDR1 SGHRS, CDR2 YFSETQ. Libraries were prepared by immunoSEQ multiplex PCR; TCRdb keeps only in-frame clonotypes and omits some of them. The table records hundreds of thousands of clones, around 97% of them present only once. Note on this clone: Its cognate antigen is unknown.

This rearrangement joins TRBV5-1 to TRBJ1-1; TRBD1 is a possible D gene (5 bases). The sample was naive CD4+ T cells sorted from blood. Subset: CD45RA+ positively selected. The sequence was collected from a woman younger than 45 in good health. CDR3 residues: CASSLGAGTATEAFF. The CDR3 DNA reads TGCGCCAGCAGCTTGGGAGCAGGGACGGCCACTGAAGCTTTCTTT.